This TCR beta chain was profiled in a study of blood T cell repertoires in COVID-19. The method was immunoSEQ multiplex PCR; TCRdb's version includes in-frame clones alone and lacks a portion of them. The sample consists of 250,000 or so clones, around 86% of them appearing once. V lost 6 bases, J lost 5 bases, and 19 bases lay in between. There are 16 residues in the CDR3. This receptor was identified in a man under 40 who had recovered from COVID-19. What was sequenced was peripheral blood. The rearrangement joins TRBV23-1 to TRBJ1-4; D ambiguous. TRBV23-1 belongs to the ORF category, with a function that is uncertain. The DNA for the CDR3 is TGCGCCAGCAGCGCGGTAACGACGATCACAAATGAAAAACTGTTTTTT. It encodes CASSAVTTITNEKLFF.